Each of the 21 T cell receptor beta chains below was sequenced from the same sample in a study of T cell repertoires in cytomegalovirus infection. MiXCR, applied by TCRdb to the reads, yields one record per CDR3 protein. The sample contains roughly 640,000 distinct CDR3 sequences, around 24% of which appear only once. The sequenced sample consisted of CD8+ T cells from PBMCs. The receptors were sampled from a human donor in good health (CMV status not recorded). Some clones in this sample may be carry-over from other donors' samples.

This clonotype was detected ten times or more. The genes are TRBV7-2 and TRBJ2-1; TRBD2 aligns across 8 bases. CDR1 and CDR2 from the germline V gene are SGHTA and FQGNSA. This CDR3 contains 16 residues. V was clipped by 1 base and J by 4 bases; unmatched bases: 6. CDR3 sequence (DNA): TGTGCCAGCAGCTTAGGAAGAGCGGGGGTTTACAATGAGCAGTTCTTC. As protein: CASSLGRAGVYNEQFF.

This clonotype was found once. The chain links TRBV20-1 to TRBJ2-3; TRBD1 matches at 9 bases. Losses at the gene ends were 2 bases for V and 2 bases for J; bases not matched to a gene: 5. This CDR3 comprises 15 residues. The germline CDR1 and CDR2 sequences are DFQATT and SNEGSKA (reference sequence). CDR3 sequence: CSARNRGPHTDTQYF. The CDR3 DNA reads as TGCAGTGCTAGAAACAGGGGGCCCCACACAGATACGCAGTATTTT.

V and J are TRBV29-1 and TRBJ2-2; tentatively, D is TRBD1 or TRBD2 (5 bases each). Germline assignment: CDR1 SQVTM and CDR2 ANQGSEA. V lost 2 bases, J lost 5 bases, and 18 bases lay in between. The CDR3 spans 16 residues. CDR3 coding DNA: TGCAGCGTTGAAAGGCCCCATGGGGGTGGGACCGGGGAGCTGTTTTTT. Translating it yields CSVERPHGGGTGELFF.

This clonotype appeared many times. The chain joins TRBV6-1 to TRBJ2-7; a possible D gene is TRBD2 (5 bases). The germline gives CDR1 MNHNS, CDR2 SASEGT. Trimming removed 8 bases at V and 3 bases at J, with 14 bases between. The CDR3 loop spans 13 amino acids. The CDR3 nucleotides read TGTGCCAGCTCAGACGGGGTGGGCTACGAGCAGTACTTC. Protein: CASSDGVGYEQYF.

This clonotype was seen at least ten times. CDR3 sequence (DNA): TGTGCCAGCAGCCCGGGACAGGGAGAGACGGTGGATGAGCAGTTCTTC. Translating gives CASSPGQGETVDEQFF. The genes are TRBV7-9 and TRBJ2-1; 9 bases line up with TRBD1. The germline V gene encodes CDR1 SEHNR and CDR2 FQNEAQ (reference sequence). This CDR3 region has 16 residues. The J segment lost 8 bases and the V segment lost 5 bases, leaving 13 bases of the junction unmatched.

The chain employs TRBV6-2 or TRBV6-3 and TRBJ2-6, with 9 bases identical to TRBD1. V was pared by 8 bases and J by 0 bases, with 5 bases of the junction left unmatched. Germline CDR1 is MNHEY and CDR2 is SVGEGT. The CDR3 runs 16 residues. The DNA for the CDR3 is TGTGCCAGCGCCGGGACAGGGTTCTCTGGGGCCAACGTCCTGACTTTC. The encoded protein is CASAGTGFSGANVLTF.

This clonotype was counted at least ten times. This chain uses TRBV7-2 with TRBJ2-6; TRBD2 is a possible D gene (6 bases). The CDR3 is 19 residues long. The V end was cut by 5 bases, the J end by 0 bases, with 20 bases between. Germline CDR1 SGHTA, CDR2 FQGNSA. The CDR3 here is CASSPRAEGYLSGANVLTF. The CDR3 DNA sequence: TGTGCCAGCAGCCCGAGAGCGGAGGGGTACCTCTCTGGGGCCAACGTCCTGACTTTC.

V is TRBV11-2 and J is TRBJ2-7; D is possibly TRBD1 (5 bases). This CDR3 spans 15 amino acids. The V gene lost 1 base and the J gene lost 5 bases, with 15 bases spanning the gap. Germline lookup yields CDR1 SGHAT and CDR2 FQNNGV. The CDR3 DNA reads as TGTGCCAGCAGCTTAGCCGGGTCCCCCAGGGACGAGCAGTACGTC. As protein: CASSLAGSPRDEQYV.

This clonotype was detected ten times or more. The chain recombines TRBV7-2 with TRBJ2-5, with 8 bases aligning to TRBD2. Germline CDR1 and CDR2: SGHTA and FQGNSA. After removal of 5 bases from V and 4 bases from J, the junction contained 9 bases not matched to a gene. The CDR3 runs to 15 residues. CDR3 DNA: TGTGCCAGCAGCCAGGTAGCGGGGATCGGAGAGACCCAGTACTTC. Translated: CASSQVAGIGETQYF.

This clonotype was seen more than once but under ten times. The rearrangement joins TRBV7-9 to TRBJ2-7; 9 bases match TRBD1. Germline CDR1 is SEHNR and CDR2 is FQNEAQ (reference sequence). This CDR3 spans 14 amino acids. With V trimmed by 6 bases and J by 3 bases, 6 bases remained unmatched. CDR3 sequence: CASRSDRGYYEQYF. CDR3 nucleotides: TGTGCCAGCAGATCAGACAGGGGGTACTACGAGCAGTACTTC.

This sequence joins TRBV19 and TRBJ2-7, with D perhaps TRBD1 (5 bases). CDR3 length: 13 residues. Germline V gene lookup returns CDR1 LNHDA and CDR2 SQIVND (reference sequence). Trimming shortened V by 3 bases and J by 3 bases, and 9 bases separated the two germline ends. The CDR3 sequence is CASSIGARYEQYF. CDR3 sequence (DNA): TGTGCCAGTAGTATTGGGGCCCGCTACGAGCAGTACTTC.

This clonotype showed up many times. The rearrangement joins TRBV7-6 to TRBJ2-7; tentatively, D is TRBD1 or TRBD2 (5 bases each). V was shortened by 1 base and J by 1 base, with 11 bases between the two germline ends. Germline V CDR1 and CDR2: SGHVS, FNYEAQ. The CDR3 length is 15 residues. CDR3 DNA: TGTGCCAGCAGCTTAGGGCAGGGAGAATCCTACGAGCAGTACGTC. This codes for CASSLGQGESYEQYV.

As concerns this clonotype: A much larger clone is a single base away; this may be a read error. The CDR3 spells CANSPRQGSYQETQYF. Written as DNA, the CDR3 is TGTGCCAACAGTCCAAGACAGGGTTCGTACCAAGAGACCCAGTACTTC. The V call is TRBV12-3 or TRBV12-4, the J call TRBJ2-5; 7 bases align to TRBD1. The CDR3 is 16 residues long.

This clonotype has only a few counts. V usage is TRBV28 and J usage is TRBJ1-4, with D perhaps matching TRBD1 (5 bases). The germline CDR1 and CDR2 sequences are MDHEN and SYDVKM. This CDR3 is 16 amino acids long. V was cut by 6 bases and J by 8 bases, with 22 bases left in between. CDR3 in amino acids: CASSLPRQRAEEKLFF. CDR3 DNA sequence: TGTGCCAGCAGCCTCCCCCGACAGAGGGCAGAGGAAAAACTGTTTTTT.

The sample holds many counts of this clonotype. The chain employs TRBV7-9 and TRBJ2-7, with D uncertain. The germline V and J ends were trimmed by 4 bases and 3 bases, with 10 bases remaining between them. The CDR3 is made up of 13 amino acids. Germline CDR1 SEHNR, CDR2 FQNEAQ (reference sequence). The DNA for the CDR3 is TGTGCCAGCAGCTCCTACCGTGTCTACGAGCAGTACTTC. Residues: CASSSYRVYEQYF.

This clonotype has more than one count but fewer than ten. The gene calls are TRBV4-1 and TRBJ2-1; D is possibly TRBD2 (6 bases). CDR1 and CDR2 from the germline V gene are MGHRA and YSYEKL. The V and J ends lost 3 bases and 9 bases respectively, with 18 bases between them. This CDR3 region has 15 residues. In nucleotides, the CDR3 is TGCGCCAGCAGCCAGGGGGGTTTCGGTGGTGCTGAGCAGTTCTTC. Translation gives CASSQGGFGGAEQFF.

In the case of this clonotype: An end of the junction does not agree with germline; a read error may underlie this. V and J are TRBV6-4 and TRBJ1-2, with D possibly being TRBD1 (6 bases). There are 15 residues in the CDR3. Germline CDR1 is MRHNA and CDR2 is SNTAGT. The CDR3 loop reads CASSENRERNYDYTF. The CDR3 DNA reads TGTGCCAGCAGTGAAAACAGGGAGAGGAACTATGACTACACCTTC.

This clonotype was detected only a few times. The chain combines TRBV7-8 with TRBJ2-1; D is ambiguous. The germline V gene has CDR1 SGHVS and CDR2 FQNEAQ. The CDR3 has 12 residues. V was shortened by 1 base and J by 10 bases, with 8 bases between the two germline ends. The CDR3 region is CASSLGKGEQFF. The CDR3 DNA reads as TGTGCCAGCAGCTTAGGCAAAGGGGAGCAGTTCTTC.

This clonotype was detected a few times. The chain recombines TRBV28 with TRBJ2-3; D unclear. CDR3 length: 15 residues. Trimming left V 6 bases short and J 2 bases short, with 15 bases between. The germline V gene encodes CDR1 MDHEN and CDR2 SYDVKM. CDR3 in amino acids: CASSPSLISTDTQYF. CDR3 nucleotide sequence: TGTGCCAGCAGCCCGTCGCTTATCTCCACAGATACGCAGTATTTT.

This clonotype came up a few times. As DNA, the CDR3 is TGCAGCGTTCCCCCTATGCAGGGTTTAGAGACCCAGTACTTC. Protein sequence: CSVPPMQGLETQYF. This chain links TRBV29-1 with TRBJ2-5; possibly TRBD1 for D (5 bases). The CDR3 spans 14 residues. Germline V gene lookup returns CDR1 SQVTM and CDR2 ANQGSEA. Trimming took 5 bases from V and 4 from J, leaving 17 bases between them.

V and J are TRBV7-6 and TRBJ2-1; a weak D match, TRBD1 (6 bases). This CDR3 contains 14 residues. Trimming left V 6 bases short and J 4 bases short, with 13 bases between. Germline values: CDR1 SGHVS, CDR2 FNYEAQ. CDR3 in DNA: TGTGCCAGCAGGGCTTGGGGGCTGTACAATGAGCAGTTCTTC. Translation: CASRAWGLYNEQFF.